Detailed here is one T cell receptor beta chain. Its antigen is not known. This specimen belongs to a study of blood T cells in healthy people across ages. Alongside a J-beta primer mix, a sample-barcoded 5' primer served in a second PCR lasting 7 to 11 cycles. Each cDNA was tagged by a template-switch adaptor containing 12 random nucleotides. TCRdb re-called the 5' RACE reads through MiXCR, storing one row per CDR3 protein. The sample contains approximately 320,000 distinct CDR3 sequences, 27% of which appear only once. General study results and limits: Unsorted PBMC input precluded a conclusive naive versus antigen-experienced comparison. Diversity was higher, and naive CD4+ cells more numerous, in long-lived donors than in aged donors.

This CDR3 region has 14 residues. The V gene end was trimmed by 4 bases and the J gene end by 6 bases; junction bases not matched to a gene: 2. CDR1 MNHEY and CDR2 SVGEGT come from the germline V gene. The chain combines TRBV6-2 or TRBV6-3 with TRBJ2-5; 13 nucleotides line up with TRBD2. This sequence originates from a woman in her seventies in good health. The sequenced material came from blood. The CDR3 bases are TGTGCCAGCAGTTTGGGACTAGCGGGAAAGACCCAGTACTTC. Translated, it gives CASSLGLAGKTQYF.